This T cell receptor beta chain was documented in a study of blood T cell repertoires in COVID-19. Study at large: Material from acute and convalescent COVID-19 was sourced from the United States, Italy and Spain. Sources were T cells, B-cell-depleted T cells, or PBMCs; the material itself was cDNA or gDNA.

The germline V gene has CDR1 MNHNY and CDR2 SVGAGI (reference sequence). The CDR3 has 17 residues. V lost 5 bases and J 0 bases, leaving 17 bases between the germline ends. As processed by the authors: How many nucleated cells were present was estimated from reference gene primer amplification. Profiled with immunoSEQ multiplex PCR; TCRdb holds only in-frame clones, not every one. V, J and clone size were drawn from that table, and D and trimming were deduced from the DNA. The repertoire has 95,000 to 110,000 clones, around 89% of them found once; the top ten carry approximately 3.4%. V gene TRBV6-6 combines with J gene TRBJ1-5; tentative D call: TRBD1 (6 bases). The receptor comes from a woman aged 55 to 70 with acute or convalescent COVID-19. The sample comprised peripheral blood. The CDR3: CASSPGQNSYSNQPQHF. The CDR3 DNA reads TGTGCCAGCAGTCCCGGACAGAATTCTTATAGCAATCAGCCCCAGCATTTT.